This T cell receptor (beta chain) stems from a study of T cells in Graves' hyperthyroidism and ophthalmopathy. PBMCs came from less than 11 ml fresh peripheral blood. At least ten counts were recorded for this clonotype. Template material for amplifying TCR beta CDR3 regions consisted of RNA transcripts. RT-PCR in the first round (using the HTBI primer set) targeted the TCR CDR3. A single record per CDR3 protein comes from TCRdb applying MiXCR to the multiplex PCR reads. Altogether roughly 720,000 distinct CDR3 sequences are present, 17% being singletons, with the ten largest covering roughly a sixth. Germline CDR1 reads MDHEN; CDR2 reads SYDVKM. There are 15 residues in the CDR3. The ends were cut back, 4 bases at V and 11 bases at J, with 23 bases in the middle.

This receptor was taken from a man aged 45-60 years with Graves' hyperthyroidism. The chain has TRBV28 and TRBJ1-2; D unclear. Sample: blood. CDR3 in DNA: TGTGCCAGCAGTTCGCCAGAGATAGGCGGAGCTCGATACACCTTC. Protein sequence: CASSSPEIGGARYTF.